This T cell receptor (beta chain) was sequenced for a study of cytomegalovirus exposure and HLA in healthy donors. Per germline, CDR1 SGHTA and CDR2 FQGNSA. This CDR3 contains 15 residues. Trimming stripped 4 bases from V and 0 bases from J, with 11 bases between. Only in-frame clones appear in the TCRdb table, and some are missing; sequencing was by immunoSEQ multiplex PCR. The sample has 210,000 or so clones, about 86% seen once; the top ten hold 2.9%. Study results and caveats: The majority of TCR sequences were rare, yet some public TCRs appeared in many donors. Among the CMV-associated chains, three were confirmed in vitro as specific for CMV antigens.

On this clone itself: Its antigen is currently unknown.

The source material was PBMCs. The chain joins TRBV7-2 to TRBJ2-3; maybe TRBD2 (5 bases). The clonotype was recovered from a woman between 18 and 29 years old in good health and CMV-seronegative. The CDR3 protein is CASSSRTRSTDTQYF. CDR3 sequence (DNA): TGTGCCAGCAGCTCACGGACTCGTAGCACAGATACGCAGTATTTT.